What follows describes a single T cell receptor beta chain. This specimen comes from a study of blood T cells in healthy people across ages. Germline-derived CDR1 and CDR2 are ENHRY and SYGVKD. The V gene lost 4 bases and the J gene lost 7 bases, with 8 bases spanning the gap. The CDR3 consists of 12 residues. Sample-barcoded 5' priming and a J-beta primer mix drove a second PCR of 7 to 11 cycles. Each CDR3 protein is one row after TCRdb ran MiXCR on the 5' RACE reads. Among 730,000 or so distinct CDR3 sequences listed, about 42% were seen once. This clonotype was obtained from a woman in her sixties or seventies in good health. V usage is TRBV10-3 and J usage is TRBJ2-1; tentative D call: TRBD1 (5 bases). The material sequenced was blood. The CDR3 DNA reads as TGTGCCATCAGTGCGACAGAGAATGAGCAGTTCTTC. It translates to CAISATENEQFF.